Listed below are T cell receptor beta chains from one sample, sequenced in a study of blood T cell repertoires in COVID-19. Sequencing was performed with immunoSEQ multiplex PCR; in TCRdb, only in-frame clones are kept and a portion is missing. The sample shows 200,000 to 250,000 clones, 70% to 90% of them seen only once. The sequenced sample was PBMCs or T cells enriched from blood (not recorded which). The receptors here all came from a man between 25 and 39 years old who had recovered from COVID-19. Both conserved end residues are part of each CDR3. The order of the fields is J gene, clone size, V gene, CDR3 protein. Part of the rows lack a size; the others show once, few, many or a class for expanded clones.

>TRBJ1-5|NA|TRBV7-2
CASNPGQGGNQPQHF
>TRBJ2-7|NA|TRBV6-2/TRBV6-3
CASSSLAGGRTTYEQYF
>TRBJ1-6|NA|TRBV7-8
CASSLRGTVGGSPLHF
>TRBJ2-1|NA|TRBV6-5
CASNRGIGNEQFF
>TRBJ1-1|NA|TRBV12-5
CASGSAGNTEAFF
>TRBJ1-6|few|TRBV12-5
CASGLGLASSYNSPLHF
>TRBJ1-1|NA|TRBV2
CASREPPGTEAFF
>TRBJ1-1|NA|TRBV6-5
CASSYLGTANTEAFF
>TRBJ2-7|NA|TRBV5-6
CASSFRVLTYEQYF
>TRBJ2-5|once|TRBV4-2
CASSQDRQLAPETQYF
>TRBJ1-1|NA|TRBV7-8
CASSLVRTDNTEAFF
>TRBJ1-2|NA|TRBV9
CASSVEGQGVSYTF
>TRBJ2-3|NA|TRBV15
CATSRDFPPQADTQYF
>TRBJ1-4|NA|TRBV7-9
CASSLGRNEKLFF
>TRBJ2-7|NA|TRBV6-2/TRBV6-3
CASSYSGGSSYEQYF
>TRBJ2-2|NA|TRBV5-1
CASSSGQGSTGELFF
>TRBJ2-1|NA|TRBV28
CASRLGTSGRGLTISYNEQFF
>TRBJ1-5|few|TRBV6-2/TRBV6-3
CASRPWRSQPQHF
>TRBJ1-1|NA|TRBV10-3
CAIRGQGLSTEAFF
>TRBJ1-4|NA|TRBV28
CASSSNEKLFF
>TRBJ2-7|NA|TRBV25-1
CASSESGLAGAYEQYF
>TRBJ2-7|NA|TRBV4-3
CASSQEVQGAYEQYF
>TRBJ1-5|NA|TRBV19
CASSIAGLSQPQHF
>TRBJ1-5|NA|TRBV3-1/TRBV3-2
CASSQVGDQPQHF
>TRBJ2-1|NA|TRBV11-1
CASSLRPANEQFF
>TRBJ2-3|NA|TRBV4-3
CASSRGQGDTQYF
>TRBJ1-2|NA|TRBV7-2
CASSPDRASYGYTF
>TRBJ1-2|once|TRBV3-1/TRBV3-2
CASSQDGNSGGYTF
>TRBJ2-2|once|TRBV5-1
CASSLSYGTGYTGELFF
>TRBJ2-3|NA|TRBV5-1
CASIQREFSADTQYF
>TRBJ2-7|NA|TRBV28
CASSLYNYEQYF
>TRBJ2-7|NA|TRBV25-1
CASSDTLADYEQYF
>TRBJ1-1|few|TRBV28
CASNYLRTEAFF
>TRBJ2-1|NA|TRBV5-1
CASSHIGGGHPNEQFF
>TRBJ2-2|NA|TRBV7-8
CASSRRGAGTGELFF
>TRBJ1-5|NA|TRBV6-2/TRBV6-3
CASSSPGQGGQPQHF
>TRBJ2-1|NA|TRBV6-2/TRBV6-3
CASSHPRTVSSYNEQFF
>TRBJ1-1|NA|TRBV4-1
CASSTSRQMNTEAFF
>TRBJ1-3|NA|TRBV30
CAWSLGSGNTIYF
>TRBJ1-2|NA|TRBV5-4
CASSYGTGTYGYTF
>TRBJ2-7|NA|TRBV2
CASTTGFEQYF
>TRBJ2-2|NA|TRBV28
CASSLSGVNTGELFF
>TRBJ2-7|NA|TRBV28
CASSLNFAGGLEQYF
>TRBJ2-1|NA|TRBV14
CASSQARRGVGNNEQFF
>TRBJ1-6|NA|TRBV2
CASSADRVSPLHF
>TRBJ1-1|NA|TRBV11-1
CASSLGQANGAFF
>TRBJ2-7|once|TRBV10-1
CASSETGDEQYF
>TRBJ1-4|NA|TRBV7-2
CASSWGGTNEKLFF
>TRBJ1-4|NA|TRBV7-9
CASSFVAGAGEKLFF
>TRBJ2-5|NA|TRBV18
CASSPDRGETQYF
>TRBJ1-6|NA|TRBV5-4
CASRMKYRGAYNSPLHF
>TRBJ2-5|NA|TRBV10-3
CAIIDTGQGRLETQYF
>TRBJ2-1|NA|TRBV6-1
CASSGTSGAGSYNEQFF